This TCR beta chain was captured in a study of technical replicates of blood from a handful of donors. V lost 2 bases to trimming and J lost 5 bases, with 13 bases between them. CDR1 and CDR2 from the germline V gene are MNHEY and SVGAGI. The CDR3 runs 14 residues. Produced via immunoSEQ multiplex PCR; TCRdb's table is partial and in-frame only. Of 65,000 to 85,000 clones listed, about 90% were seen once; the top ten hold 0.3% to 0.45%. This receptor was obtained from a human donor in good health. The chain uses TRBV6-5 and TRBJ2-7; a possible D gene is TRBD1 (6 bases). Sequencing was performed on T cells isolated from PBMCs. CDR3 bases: TGTGCCAGCAGTTACCCCGGACAGAGCAACGAGCAGTACTTC. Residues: CASSYPGQSNEQYF.